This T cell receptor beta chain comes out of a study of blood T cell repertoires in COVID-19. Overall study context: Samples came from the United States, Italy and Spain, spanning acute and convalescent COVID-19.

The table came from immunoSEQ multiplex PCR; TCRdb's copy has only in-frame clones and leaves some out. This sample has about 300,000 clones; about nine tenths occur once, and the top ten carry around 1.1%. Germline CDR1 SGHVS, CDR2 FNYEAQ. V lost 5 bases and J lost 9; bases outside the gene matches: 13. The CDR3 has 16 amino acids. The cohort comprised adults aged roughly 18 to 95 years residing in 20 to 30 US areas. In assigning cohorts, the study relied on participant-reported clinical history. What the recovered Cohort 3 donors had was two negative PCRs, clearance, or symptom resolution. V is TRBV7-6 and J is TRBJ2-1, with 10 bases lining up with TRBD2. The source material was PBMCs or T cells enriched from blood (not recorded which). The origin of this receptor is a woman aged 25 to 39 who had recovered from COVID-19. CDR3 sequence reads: CASSPPVLAGVREQFF. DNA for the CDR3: TGTGCCAGCAGCCCCCCGGTCCTAGCGGGAGTCCGTGAGCAGTTCTTC.